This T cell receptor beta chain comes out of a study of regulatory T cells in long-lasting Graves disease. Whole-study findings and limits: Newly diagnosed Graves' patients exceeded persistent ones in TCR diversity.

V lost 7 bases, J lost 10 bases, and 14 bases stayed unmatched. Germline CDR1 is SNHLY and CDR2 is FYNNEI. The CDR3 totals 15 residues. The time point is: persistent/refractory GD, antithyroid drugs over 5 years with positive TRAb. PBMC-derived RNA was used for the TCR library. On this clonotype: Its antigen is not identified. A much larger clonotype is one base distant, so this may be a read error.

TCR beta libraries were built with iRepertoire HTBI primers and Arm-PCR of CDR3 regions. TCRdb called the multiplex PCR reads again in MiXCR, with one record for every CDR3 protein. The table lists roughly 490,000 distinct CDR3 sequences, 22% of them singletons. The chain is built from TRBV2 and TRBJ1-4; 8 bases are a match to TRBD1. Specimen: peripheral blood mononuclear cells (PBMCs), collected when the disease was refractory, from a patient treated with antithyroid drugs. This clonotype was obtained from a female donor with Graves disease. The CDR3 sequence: CASNRQGNENGKLFF. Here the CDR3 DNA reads TGTGCCAGCAACAGACAGGGGAACGAGAACGGAAAACTGTTTTTT.